The sequence of this T cell receptor beta chain was determined in a study of T cell responses to AZD1222 COVID-19 vaccine. About the study: Samples with a second dose at about 4 or about 12 weeks were pooled together. General observations from the study: Clonal diversity was possibly underestimated, and white British individuals and females predominated among donors. The span of vaccine-associated CD4 TCRs extended across spike, with dominance at 160-218 and 743-854. Following two doses of AZD1222, Spike-specific TCR breadth and depth rose.

Assay used: immunoSEQ multiplex PCR; TCRdb lists only in-frame clones, some missing. The sample carries around 100,000 clones, over 70% recorded once. From germline, CDR1 is MNHEY and CDR2 SMNVEV (reference sequence). This CDR3 contains 15 residues. V was trimmed by 7 bases and J by 7 bases, leaving 17 bases between them. A remark on this clone: No antigen is known for it.

V and J are TRBV27 and TRBJ1-6, with no clear D. This clonotype was obtained from an adult in good health. Here the sequenced sample was peripheral blood, taken on day 0 of AZD1222 vaccination. This chain's CDR3 is CASTALGIGNSPLHF. The CDR3 bases are TGTGCCAGCACCGCATTGGGGATAGGAAATTCACCCCTCCACTTT.